This T cell receptor (beta chain) came from a study of T-cell memory formation after mild COVID-19 (dated by TCRdb to the early 2020s). Study-wide context: Most TCR sequence clusters were specific to one of the two donors. In a couple of donors, T-cell clones that expanded and contracted after mild COVID-19 were followed by sequencing TCRalpha and TCRbeta repertoires longitudinally. Two young, previously healthy adult volunteers, one female and one male, were included in the cohort. General conclusions and limits of the study: The second-wave clones that peaked on day 37 were not confirmed to be SARS-CoV-2 specific. Some responding clones were found in pre-infection memory, which suggests that pre-existing cross-reactive memory T cells took part in the SARS-CoV-2 response. Balanced CD4/CD8 phenotypes were observed for clones contracting from day 15 to 85, whereas a bias towards CD4+ was observed for a second wave of clones expanding from day 15 to 37. Contracting CD4+ clones were found mainly in CM and EM memory subsets, while CD8+ clones were enriched in EMRA. The study included only a couple of mild cases, and larger cohorts that include severe cases with pre-infection samples were judged to be necessary.

Reading the germline V gene (reference sequence) gives CDR1 LNHDA and CDR2 SQIVND. V lost 4 bases and J lost 1 base; the stretch between them is 19 bases long. From its cysteine to its phenylalanine, the CDR3 spans 17 amino acids. Only the CDR3 DNA is retained, 51 bases long and in frame from the first base. TCRdb records Illumina NovaSeq 6000 as the sequencer. cDNA libraries for TCRalpha and TCRbeta were prepared by 5'RACE using constant-segment primers, with sample barcodes and unique molecular identifiers added. RNA was extracted from every sample with Trizol reagent. The libraries were amplified in two PCR steps, and the second step added a second sample barcode and Illumina TruSeq adapters. Sequencing of the libraries was done on an Illumina NovaSeq, producing 2 x 150 bp paired-end reads. For the original study's pipeline: With migec v1.2.7, reads were demultiplexed and then collapsed into UMI-guided consensus sequences. With mixcr v2.1.11, UMI consensuses were aligned to TRA and TRB V and J templates and assembled into clonotypes. Expanded or contracted clonotypes were those called significant by both edgeR and NoisET, with noise models trained on biological replicates. For edgeR calls, a false discovery rate-adjusted p below 0.01 and a log2 fold-change threshold of 1 were applied. As an exploratory analysis of dynamics, max-normalized trajectories of the 1000 most abundant clonotypes were examined with PCA combined with hierarchical clustering. Separately sequenced CD4+ and CD8+ repertoires were used to assign a CD4 or CD8 phenotype to each responding clone. TCRdb reran the public reads through fastp at Q25 and MiXCR, keeping productive beta chains. Rows merge per CDR3 protein into single entries with the most common DNA and genes. TCRdb's processing, not the authors', yielded these V and J calls. For this sample the table gives 130,000 to 150,000 distinct CDR3 sequences, of which about 5.5% were detected only once. Roughly 2.1% of the sample is taken by the ten largest.

As for this clonotype: This clone's antigen is unknown. No base quality information exists; no much larger clone differs at one position.

PBMCs were isolated by Ficoll-Paque density gradient centrifugation. The sample consisted of PBMCs or a T cell subset sorted from them (not recorded which). The receptor chain draws on TRBV19 and TRBJ1-1; a confident D gene designation cannot be given. This sequence was found in an adult woman who had mild COVID-19 (a few samples of this study predate the infection). The sample titles of this study are shuffled in the database, so cell type and time point are left out; the donor was told from shared clones. The nucleotides are TGTGCCAGTAGTAAGTCTGCAATACCTCTTCAGAACACTGAAGCTTTCTTT. This yields the protein CASSKSAIPLQNTEAFF. Full variable domain (CDR3 extended with the reference TRBV19 and TRBJ1-1 proteins): DGGITQSPKYLFRKEGQNVTLSCEQNLNHDAMYWYRQDPGQGLRLIYYSQIVNDFQKGDIAEGYSVSREKKESFPLTVTSAQKNPTAFYLCASSKSAIPLQNTEAFFGQGTRLTVV.